These 15 T cell receptor beta chains originate from one sample sequenced in a study of blood T cell repertoires in COVID-19. Measured with immunoSEQ multiplex PCR; TCRdb has only the in-frame clones, and not every one. This sample has around 240,000 clones; roughly 83% occur once, and the top ten carry about 8%. The specimen was peripheral blood. The source is a woman aged 45-65 years with acute or convalescent COVID-19.

The rearrangement uses TRBV4-1 and TRBJ2-1, with 9 bases fitting TRBD2. V shed 5 bases and J 7 bases; nucleotides not matched to a gene: 9. This CDR3 contains 15 residues. From germline, CDR1 is MGHRA and CDR2 YSYEKL. CDR3 sequence reads: CASSTTDSGGNEQFF. The DNA for the CDR3 is TGCGCCAGCAGCACAACAGATAGCGGGGGTAATGAGCAGTTCTTC.

This chain joins TRBV7-6 and TRBJ2-1, with TRBD2 matching over 12 bases. CDR3 length: 17 residues. Germline V gene data show CDR1 as SGHVS and CDR2 as FNYEAQ. V lost 5 bases and J lost 2; bases outside the gene matches: 7. The CDR3 nucleotides read TGTGCCAGCAGCGAAAGACTAGCGGGAGAAACCTACAATGAGCAGTTCTTC. This encodes CASSERLAGETYNEQFF.

The chain carries TRBV2 and TRBJ2-1, with TRBD2 identical over 8 bases. Germline CDR1 and CDR2: SNHLY and FYNNEI. The CDR3 is 14 residues long. V dropped 6 bases and J dropped 5; count of bases not matched to a gene: 6. In DNA, the CDR3 is TGTGCCAGCAGCACACGGGAGGGAAACAATGAGCAGTTCTTC. It specifies CASSTREGNNEQFF.

This sequence joins TRBV19 and TRBJ2-2; TRBD2 is a possible D gene (5 bases). The CDR3 contains 16 residues. V lost 5 bases, J lost 0 bases, and 13 bases lay in between. Germline loops: CDR1 LNHDA, CDR2 SQIVND (reference sequence). The CDR3 DNA reads TGTGCCAGTAGTTCCGGCCGGGGATCGAACACCGGGGAGCTGTTTTTT. Its translation is CASSSGRGSNTGELFF.

This clone was observed a single time. The chain uses TRBV4-2 and TRBJ1-2; no clear D gene. Deletions cut 1 base from V and 6 bases from J, with 15 bases between. Germline values: CDR1 LGHNA, CDR2 YNFKEQ. This CDR3 contains 15 residues. CDR3 region: CASSQVAPGLNGYTF. The CDR3 region has the DNA TGTGCCAGCAGCCAAGTGGCACCCGGACTTAATGGCTACACCTTC.

V usage is TRBV28 and J usage is TRBJ2-5, with D possibly being TRBD1 (8 bases). V lost 6 bases, J lost 5 bases, and 28 bases lay in between. The CDR3 runs 18 residues. The germline gives CDR1 MDHEN, CDR2 SYDVKM. The CDR3 loop reads CASRARGLTGEGWETQYF. In nucleotides, the CDR3 is TGTGCCAGCAGGGCCAGGGGGCTGACAGGGGAGGGTTGGGAGACCCAGTACTTC.

The rearrangement links TRBV6-2 or TRBV6-3 to TRBJ1-2; maybe TRBD1 (6 bases). Germline assignment: CDR1 MNHEY and CDR2 SVGEGT. V was clipped by 6 bases and J by 5 bases, with 28 bases between them. The CDR3 is 18 amino acids. DNA for the CDR3: TGTGCCAGCAGCCTCCCCCGCGGACAGATCGGTATAGGGTATGGCTACACCTTC. This gives the protein CASSLPRGQIGIGYGYTF.

The chain uses TRBV5-4 and TRBJ2-1, with D possibly matching TRBD2 (7 bases). Germline V lookup: CDR1 SGHNT, CDR2 YYREEE (reference sequence). Trimming removed 0 bases from V and 8 bases from J, with 12 bases in between. The CDR3 consists of 14 residues. The CDR3 nucleotides read TGTGCCAGCAGCTTGGTGGTAGGGGGGGATGAGCAGTTCTTC. This translates into CASSLVVGGDEQFF. Based on the CDR3 plus reference TRBV5-4 and TRBJ2-1, the full variable domain is ETGVTQSPTHLIKTRGQQVTLRCSSQSGHNTVSWYQQALGQGPQFIFQYYREEENGRGNFPPRFSGLQFPNYSSELNVNALELDDSALYLCASSLVVGGDEQFFGPGTRLTVL.

This chain links TRBV7-3 with TRBJ2-7; TRBD2 might be the D (7 bases). This CDR3 region has 15 residues. The germline V gene has CDR1 SGHTA and CDR2 FQGTGA. Trimming left V 1 base short and J 3 bases short, with 13 bases between. The CDR3 bases are TGTGCCAGCAGCTTAAGCGGCGGGGGCCACTACGAGCAGTACTTC. Translation gives CASSLSGGGHYEQYF.

The chain combines TRBV10-3 with TRBJ2-3, with D tentatively TRBD2 (5 bases). With 4 bases removed from V and 1 base from J, the gap between germline ends came to 15 bases. This CDR3 is 16 amino acids long. Per germline, CDR1 ENHRY and CDR2 SYGVKD. The CDR3 nucleotides read TGTGCCATCAGTGCGGTAGCGCAAACGGGCACAGATACGCAGTATTTT. The encoded protein is CAISAVAQTGTDTQYF.

This clone came up once. V gene TRBV10-3 combines with J gene TRBJ2-3, with TRBD2 identical over 9 bases. Unmatched junction bases numbered 12, after V lost 7 bases and J lost 4 bases. Germline loops: CDR1 ENHRY, CDR2 SYGVKD. The CDR3 length is 16 residues. The CDR3 DNA reads TGTGCCATCACAATGGAGCTAGCGGGGTTGGCAGATACGCAGTATTTT. It specifies CAITMELAGLADTQYF.

This clone occurred once. The chain joins TRBV7-9 to TRBJ1-3; no firm D call. V was clipped by 4 bases and J by 2 bases, with 12 bases between them. Germline V gene data show CDR1 as SEHNR and CDR2 as FQNEAQ (reference sequence). The CDR3 consists of 15 residues. The CDR3: CASSSSTVPGNTIYF. The CDR3 nucleotides are TGTGCCAGCAGCTCGAGTACAGTCCCTGGAAACACCATATATTTT.

This clone was observed once. V and J are TRBV5-1 and TRBJ1-2; no reliable D call. V shed 3 bases and J shed 4 bases, with 13 bases lying between them. This CDR3 comprises 14 residues. The germline CDR1 and CDR2 sequences are SGHRS and YFSETQ. CDR3 DNA sequence: TGCGCCAGCAGCTCGCCGTCGGGATTCTATGGCTACACCTTC. This gives the protein CASSSPSGFYGYTF.

The chain links TRBV6-5 to TRBJ2-1; D unclear. Trimming removed 5 bases from V and 7 bases from J, with 15 bases in between. The germline V gene has CDR1 MNHEY and CDR2 SVGAGI. This CDR3 is 14 amino acids long. DNA for the CDR3: TGTGCCAGCAGTCCGGGTCAAGCAAATAATGAGCAGTTCTTC. This translates into CASSPGQANNEQFF.

The V call is TRBV28, the J call TRBJ1-4, with no clear D. The CDR3 has 12 residues. Germline V gene data show CDR1 as MDHEN and CDR2 as SYDVKM. V shed 5 bases and J shed 8 bases, with 9 bases lying between them. CDR3 in amino acids: CASSSGDEKLFF. The CDR3 coding sequence is TGTGCCAGCAGTAGCGGCGACGAAAAACTGTTTTTT.